The 21 T cell receptor beta chains reported below all come from one sample, sequenced in a study of human T cells and chemical hapten exposure. TCRdb re-analysed the RACE reads in MiXCR, keeping a single row per CDR3 protein. Of about 110,000 distinct CDR3 sequences in the sample, 9% to 9.5% were seen once. Time point: patch test 2, 6 weeks after DPC sensitization. Treatment here: therapeutic diphenylcyclopropenone sensitization with weekly scalp DPC. The sample here was whole blood, taken in connection with sensitization to the hapten diphenylcyclopropenone (DPC). The receptors stem from a woman aged 40 to 49 with alopecia areata. Some clones in this sample may be carry-over from other donors' samples.

This clonotype was picked up a small number of times. This chain uses TRBV27 with TRBJ1-1, with 10 bases that match TRBD1. The CDR3 spans 13 residues. CDR1 MNHEY and CDR2 SMNVEV come from the germline V gene (reference sequence). V gave up 5 bases and J gave up 7 bases; unmatched junction bases: 4. The CDR3, as DNA: TGTGCCAGCAGTCTCCGGGACAGGGGTGAAGCTTTCTTT. It translates to CASSLRDRGEAFF.

This clonotype was detected a few times. The chain links TRBV9 to TRBJ2-3; D unclear. V was cut by 1 base and J by 2 bases, with 11 bases left in between. This CDR3 is 15 amino acids long. Germline loops: CDR1 SGDLS, CDR2 YYNGEE. The CDR3 DNA follows: TGTGCCAGCAGCGTATCGGAACCTAACACAGATACGCAGTATTTT. Its translation: CASSVSEPNTDTQYF.

This clonotype was seen more than once but under ten times. V and J are TRBV5-5 and TRBJ2-7; TRBD1 matches at 8 bases. The CDR3 contains 15 residues. CDR1 is SGHKS, CDR2 YYEKEE, per germline (reference sequence). V shed 6 bases and J 0 bases; nucleotides not matched to a gene: 8. CDR3 nucleotides: TGTGCCAGCACCCAGGGGGCCCTAAGCTCCTACGAGCAGTACTTC. It codes for CASTQGALSSYEQYF.

J is TRBJ1-6 and V is TRBV7-6; weak D call: TRBD1 (5 bases). Germline V lookup: CDR1 SGHVS, CDR2 FNYEAQ. V shed 5 bases and J shed 7 bases, with 21 bases lying between them. The CDR3 loop spans 17 amino acids. The CDR3 nucleotides read TGTGCCAGCAGCCCCGGGGGAGCTGAGGCTTTGAATTCACCCCTCCACTTT. Translation: CASSPGGAEALNSPLHF.

This clonotype was counted many times. The chain uses TRBV6-2 or TRBV6-3 and TRBJ2-1, with 7 nucleotides matching TRBD1. V lost 8 bases to trimming and J lost 2 bases; unmatched junction nucleotides: 9. Germline CDR1 MNHEY, CDR2 SVGEGT. This CDR3 has 15 amino acids. The CDR3 sequence: CASGKTGDAYNEQFF. The DNA of the CDR3 is TGTGCCAGCGGAAAAACAGGGGACGCCTACAATGAGCAGTTCTTC.

This clonotype was recorded a few times. This chain links TRBV2 with TRBJ1-4; D possibly corresponds to TRBD1 (5 bases). There are 13 residues in the CDR3. The germline V gene encodes CDR1 SNHLY and CDR2 FYNNEI. V dropped 6 bases and J dropped 7 bases, with 12 bases sitting between them. CDR3 sequence (DNA): TGTGCCAGCAGGGGGGAGGCAGCTGAAAAACTGTTTTTT. Translating gives CASRGEAAEKLFF.

This clonotype was counted a few times. Here the CDR3 reads CASSWTSRDTQYF. The CDR3 region has the DNA TGTGCCAGCAGCTGGACTAGCAGGGATACGCAGTATTTT. The rearrangement links TRBV5-6 to TRBJ2-3; 8 nucleotides match TRBD2. The CDR3 runs to 13 residues. V dropped 3 bases and J dropped 6; count of bases not matched to a gene: 3. The V gene's germline CDR1 is SGHDT and CDR2 YYEEEE. The full variable domain, rest sourced from reference TRBV5-6 and TRBJ2-3, is DAGVTQSPTHLIKTRGQQVTLRCSPKSGHDTVSWYQQALGQGPQFIFQYYEEEERQRGNFPDRFSGHQFPNYSSELNVNALLLGDSALYLCASSWTSRDTQYFGPGTRLTVL.

For this clonotype: A read error is possible here, since a much larger clone lies one base away. The V call is TRBV6-2 or TRBV6-3, the J call TRBJ1-5; D is unresolved. Trimming cost V 6 bases and J 9 bases, with 15 bases left between them. There are 13 residues in the CDR3. In germline, CDR1 is MNHEY, CDR2 SVGEGT. CDR3 residues: CASSDGGRAPQHF. CDR3 sequence (DNA): TGTGCCAGCAGCGACGGTGGGCGCGCGCCCCAGCATTTT.

CDR3 region: CASSVRGRFDEQFF. CDR3 DNA: TGTGCCAGCAGCGTCAGGGGGCGCTTTGATGAGCAGTTCTTC. This chain joins TRBV7-2 and TRBJ2-1; 8 bases are shared with TRBD1. This CDR3 has 14 amino acids. Per germline, CDR1 SGHTA and CDR2 FQGNSA. The J segment lost 8 bases and the V segment lost 5 bases, leaving 8 bases of the junction unmatched. Complete variable domain (other parts from reference TRBV7-2 and TRBJ2-1): GAGVSQSPSNKVTEKGKDVELRCDPISGHTALYWYRQSLGQGLEFLIYFQGNSAPDKSGLPSDRFSAERTGGSVSTLTIQRTQQEDSAVYLCASSVRGRFDEQFFGPGTRLTVL.

This chain links TRBV20-1 with TRBJ2-7, with 8 nucleotides matching TRBD2. Germline V gives CDR1 DFQATT, CDR2 SNEGSKA (reference sequence). J was trimmed by 3 bases and V by 5 bases; bases with no gene match: 9. CDR3 length: 14 amino acids. CDR3 bases: TGCAGTGCTCCGGGACTAGTCAAGAGCTACGAGCAGTACTTC. It yields the protein CSAPGLVKSYEQYF.

This CDR3 is CASSFPRSGTSGGSSYNEQFF. DNA of the CDR3: TGTGCCAGCAGCTTCCCCAGATCCGGGACTAGCGGGGGGAGCTCCTACAATGAGCAGTTCTTC. The chain is built from TRBV7-2 and TRBJ2-1; 15 bases line up with TRBD2. V gave up 3 bases and J gave up 0 bases; unmatched junction bases: 12. This CDR3 region has 21 residues. The germline V gene encodes CDR1 SGHTA and CDR2 FQGNSA.

This clonotype came up many times. This chain uses TRBV5-4 with TRBJ2-5; D call uncertain. Trimming pared 4 bases from V and 4 bases from J, leaving 14 bases between. The CDR3 is 14 amino acids. The V gene's germline CDR1 is SGHNT and CDR2 YYREEE (reference sequence). The CDR3 nucleotides are TGTGCCAGCAGCCTGGCCCCGGGTGGAGAGACCCAGTACTTC. It encodes CASSLAPGGETQYF.

This clonotype showed up many times. The chain employs TRBV12-3 or TRBV12-4 and TRBJ1-1; possible D gene TRBD1, 5 bases. This CDR3 spans 14 amino acids. Trimming removed 1 base from V and 5 bases from J, with 11 bases in between. The CDR3 spells CASSLVQGGTEAFF. The CDR3 coding sequence is TGTGCCAGCAGTTTAGTCCAGGGAGGGACTGAAGCTTTCTTT.

This chain uses TRBV6-5 with TRBJ1-1; 7 bases map to TRBD1. The CDR3 is 14 residues long. Trimming removed 6 bases from V and 11 bases from J; junction bases left unmatched: 15. CDR1 is MNHEY, CDR2 SVGAGI, per germline. DNA for the CDR3: TGTGCCAGCAGCGGAGACAGGGCGCTAAGACGGGCTTTCTTT. Translated: CASSGDRALRRAFF.

The chain links TRBV7-2 to TRBJ2-5, with D perhaps being TRBD1 or TRBD2 (5 bases each). Between the trimmed V and J ends, which lost 4 bases and 5 bases, there was a span of 17 bases. Germline V gene sequence: CDR1 SGHTA, CDR2 FQGNSA. The CDR3 spans 15 residues. This chain's CDR3 is CASSSWARGAETQYF. The DNA of the CDR3 is TGTGCCAGCAGCTCCTGGGCCCGGGGCGCGGAGACCCAGTACTTC.

There are many counts of this clonotype. V usage is TRBV9 and J usage is TRBJ2-3; perhaps D is TRBD1 or TRBD2 (5 bases each). Trimming removed 3 bases at V and 6 bases at J, with 11 bases between. This CDR3 comprises 13 residues. Germline CDR1 SGDLS, CDR2 YYNGEE. Here the CDR3 reads CASSALGADTQYF. The CDR3, as DNA: TGTGCCAGCAGCGCCCTCGGGGCGGATACGCAGTATTTT. Together with reference TRBV9 and TRBJ2-3, the CDR3 gives the full variable domain: DSGVTQTPKHLITATGQRVTLRCSPRSGDLSVYWYQQSLDQGLQFLIQYYNGEERAKGNILERFSAQQFPDLHSELNLSSLELGDSALYFCASSALGADTQYFGPGTRLTVL.

This clonotype was picked up a small number of times. This chain connects TRBV7-9 to TRBJ2-7; TRBD2 matches at 9 bases. With V trimmed by 5 bases and J by 1 base, 6 bases remained unmatched. CDR1 and CDR2 (germline): SEHNR, FQNEAQ (reference sequence). This CDR3 comprises 15 residues. The CDR3 sequence: CASSSTSGYSYEQYF. CDR3 coding DNA: TGTGCCAGCAGCAGTACTAGCGGGTATTCCTACGAGCAGTACTTC. The complete variable domain, with remaining parts taken from reference TRBV7-9 and TRBJ2-7, reads DTGVSQNPRHKITKRGQNVTFRCDPISEHNRLYWYRQTLGQGPEFLTYFQNEAQLEKSRLLSDRFSAERPKGSFSTLEIQRTEQGDSAMYLCASSSTSGYSYEQYFGPGTRLTVT.

This sequence joins TRBV12-3 or TRBV12-4 and TRBJ2-4, with D hard to call. With 5 bases removed from V and 4 bases from J, the gap between germline ends came to 9 bases. This CDR3 is 13 amino acids long. The CDR3 bases are TGTGCCAGCAGTCGAATAAATAAAAACATTCAGTACTTC. Its protein is CASSRINKNIQYF.

This clonotype occurred many times. The CDR3 region has the DNA TGCAGTGCTAGAGTTGTGGGACAGGGATACAATGAGCAGTTCTTC. It specifies CSARVVGQGYNEQFF. The gene calls are TRBV20-1 and TRBJ2-1; the match to TRBD1 covers 9 bases. The CDR3 is 15 amino acids. Per germline, CDR1 DFQATT and CDR2 SNEGSKA (reference sequence). The junction had 5 bases not matched to a gene; V was cut back by 1 base and J by 4 bases.

CDR3 bases: TGTGCCAGCAGTTACCGACAGGGGGGCTATAGCAATCAGCCCCAGCATTTT. It yields the protein CASSYRQGGYSNQPQHF. The chain uses TRBV6-2 or TRBV6-3 and TRBJ1-5, with 9 bases identical to TRBD1. J lost 0 bases, V lost 2 bases, and 5 bases had no gene match. The V gene's germline CDR1 is MNHEY and CDR2 SVGEGT. This CDR3 region has 17 residues.

This clonotype was found many times. V is TRBV19 and J is TRBJ2-1; D is undetermined. This CDR3 comprises 15 residues. Deletions cut 4 bases from V and 0 bases from J, with 10 bases between. Germline V gene sequence: CDR1 LNHDA, CDR2 SQIVND (reference sequence). CDR3 in amino acids: CASSTRSISYNEQFF. DNA of the CDR3: TGTGCCAGTAGTACCCGTAGCATCTCCTACAATGAGCAGTTCTTC.